This entry concerns a single TCR beta chain. What it binds is unknown. The data were obtained in a study of Ad26.COV2.S vaccination and SARS-CoV-2 variants. Study observations and caveats: There was a possibility that the TCR breadth and depth analyses underestimated total T cell responses.

Assay used: immunoSEQ multiplex PCR; TCRdb lists only in-frame clones, some missing. The sample records about 460,000 clones, roughly nine tenths being singletons. Regarding treatment: 15 to 20 received Ad26.COV2.S at low or high dose, single or two shots; 5 received placebo; per-sample allocation not given. It was on day 63 after the first vaccine or placebo injection that samples were taken. Trimming pared 2 bases from V and 4 bases from J, leaving 11 bases between. The CDR3 is made up of 14 amino acids. Germline V CDR1 and CDR2: KGHSH, LQKENI. The sample in question was peripheral blood, obtained in a trial of Ad26.COV2.S vaccine versus placebo. The chain links TRBV18 to TRBJ1-1; TRBD1 is a possible D gene (5 bases). The receptor was derived from a person between 18 and 59 years old who received the Ad26.COV2.S COVID-19 vaccine or a placebo. This CDR3 reads CASSPWVGGTEAFF. CDR3 coding DNA: TGTGCCAGCTCACCATGGGTCGGGGGCACTGAAGCTTTCTTT. The full variable domain, completed using reference TRBV18 and TRBJ1-1, is NAGVMQNPRHLVRRRGQEARLRCSPMKGHSHVYWYRQLPEEGLKFMVYLQKENIIDESGMPKERFSAEFPKEGPSILRIQQVVRGDSAAYFCASSPWVGGTEAFFGQGTRLTVV.